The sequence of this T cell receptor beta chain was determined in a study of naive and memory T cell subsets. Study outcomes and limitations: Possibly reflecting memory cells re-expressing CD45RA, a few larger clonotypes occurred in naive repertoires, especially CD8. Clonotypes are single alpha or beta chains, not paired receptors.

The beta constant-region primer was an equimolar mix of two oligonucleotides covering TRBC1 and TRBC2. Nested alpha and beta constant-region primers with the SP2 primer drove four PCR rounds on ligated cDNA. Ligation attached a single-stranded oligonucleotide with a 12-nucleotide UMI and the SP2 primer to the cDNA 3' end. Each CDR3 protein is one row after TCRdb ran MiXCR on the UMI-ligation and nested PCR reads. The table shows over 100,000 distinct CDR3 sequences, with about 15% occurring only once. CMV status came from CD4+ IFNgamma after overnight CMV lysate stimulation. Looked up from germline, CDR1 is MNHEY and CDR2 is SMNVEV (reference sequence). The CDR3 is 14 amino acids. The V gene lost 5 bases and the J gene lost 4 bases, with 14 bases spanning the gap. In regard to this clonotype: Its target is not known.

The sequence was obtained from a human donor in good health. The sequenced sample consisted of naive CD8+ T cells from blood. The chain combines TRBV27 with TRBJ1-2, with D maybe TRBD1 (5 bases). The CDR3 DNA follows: TGTGCCAGCAGTCCTAGAGGGGCGAGCTATGGCTACACCTTC. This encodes CASSPRGASYGYTF.